Following are 6 T cell receptor beta chains from one sample sequenced in a study of shared clonotypes between healthy human individuals (dated by TCRdb to the early 2020s). CD8 naive samples were obtained by positive selection for CCR7 among CD45RO-negative cells, yielding a CD45RA+CCR7+ population from which TemRA cells were excluded. The library was produced with the immunoSEQ multiplex PCR assay. Imported from immuneACCESS, the table was reduced by TCRdb to in-frame sequences with V and J called. These copies leave out some clones; in studies compared against another copy, an unresolved V gene accounts for under half, and the cause of the remainder is not known. The sample table records about 820,000 clones; 80% to 95% of these occur just once. The ten largest clonotypes hold less than 25% of the sample. Sequencing input: naive CD8+ T cells sorted from blood. Sample cell subset or site, as interpreted from the label and publication: CD45RA+CCR7+. The receptors were gathered from a man aged 25-45 years in good health.

The V call is TRBV29-1, the J call TRBJ2-7, with 13 nucleotides matching TRBD2. The CDR3 contains 14 residues. With 5 bases clipped from V and 7 bases from J, the junction kept 8 bases outside the gene matches. The V gene's germline CDR1 is SQVTM and CDR2 ANQGSEA. The DNA of the CDR3 is TGCAGCGTTACAGGACTAGCGGGAGCAGGTGAGCAGTACTTC. The encoded protein is CSVTGLAGAGEQYF.

The V and J genes are TRBV28 and TRBJ1-1; D gene uncertain. The CDR3 has 15 amino acids. Trimming removed 3 bases from V and 1 base from J, with 12 bases in between. CDR1 MDHEN and CDR2 SYDVKM come from the germline V gene. CDR3 protein: CASSFPFAPNTEAFF. As DNA, the CDR3 is TGTGCCAGCAGTTTTCCCTTCGCCCCGAACACTGAAGCTTTCTTT.

The rearrangement joins TRBV9 to TRBJ2-7, with D unresolved. This CDR3 region has 15 residues. Per the germline V gene, CDR1 is SGDLS and CDR2 is YYNGEE. The ends were cut back, 0 bases at V and 3 bases at J, with 13 bases in the middle. The CDR3, as DNA: TGTGCCAGCAGCGTAGGTCCGACACCTAACTACGAGCAGTACTTC. It translates to CASSVGPTPNYEQYF.

V usage is TRBV4-1 and J usage is TRBJ1-3, with no clear D. V lost 1 base and J lost 4, with 11 bases in between. The length of the CDR3 is 15 residues. The germline CDR1 and CDR2 sequences are MGHRA and YSYEKL. CDR3 DNA sequence: TGCGCCAGCAGCCAAGCGTTGGTGGGGGGAAACACCATATATTTT. Encoded protein: CASSQALVGGNTIYF.

CDR3 bases: TGTGCCAGCAAGAAGGAAGGCTACGAGCAGTACTTC. This sequence encodes CASKKEGYEQYF. This chain connects TRBV2 to TRBJ2-7; unclear D gene. There are 12 residues in the CDR3. Germline assignment: CDR1 SNHLY and CDR2 FYNNEI. Trimming removed 7 bases from V and 3 bases from J, with 10 bases in between.

The rearrangement links TRBV14 to TRBJ2-7, with 8 nucleotides matching TRBD1. The CDR3 sequence is 17 residues long. V lost 1 base and J lost 4; bases outside the gene matches: 12. Germline lookup yields CDR1 SGHDN and CDR2 FVKESK. As DNA, the CDR3 is TGTGCCAGCAGCCAAGTACTTTCCGGGACAGGCAAATACGAGCAGTACTTC. Translated: CASSQVLSGTGKYEQYF.